Each of the 4 T cell receptor beta chains below was sequenced from the same sample in a study of a mutant IDH1 vaccine in newly diagnosed glioma (dated by TCRdb to the early 2020s). Their specific antigens are unknown. The library was built by means of the immunoSEQ multiplex PCR assay. The clones in this table, taken by TCRdb from immuneACCESS, are in-frame only. Not every clone is retained; where verified, under half of the shortfall comes from an unresolved V gene, and the cause of the rest is unknown. In this sample the table shows some 40,000 clones, 60% to 85% of which occur a single time. Of the sample, about 8.1% falls within the top ten clones. The sample's time point, from its label and the paper: week 47, end of study. Each vaccine dose, consisting of 300 ug of a 20-mer mutant IDH1 peptide in Montanide, was administered subcutaneously with topical imiquimod. Sample: PBMCs, taken from a glioma patient whose treatment included an IDH1 peptide vaccine. These receptor sequences come from a man aged 40-55 years with glioma.

This clone has a handful of counts. This sequence joins TRBV29-1 and TRBJ2-2; TRBD2 agrees at 9 bases. V shed 7 bases, J shed 5 bases, and the junction held 8 bases outside the gene matches. Looked up from germline, CDR1 is SQVTM and CDR2 is ANQGSEA. The CDR3 length is 14 residues. The CDR3, as DNA: TGCAGCGCACGAACTAGCGGGCTTACCGGGGAGCTGTTTTTT. Its protein product is CSARTSGLTGELFF.

Only a few counts were recorded for this clone. The rearrangement joins TRBV5-6 to TRBJ2-1; D may be TRBD1 or TRBD2 (5 bases each). This CDR3 comprises 17 residues. Trimming removed 4 bases at V and 1 base at J, with 18 bases between. Germline V gene sequence: CDR1 SGHDT, CDR2 YYEEEE. The CDR3 is CASSPLGRGGSYNEQFF. CDR3 sequence (DNA): TGTGCCAGCAGCCCATTGGGGCGCGGAGGATCCTACAATGAGCAGTTCTTC.

The chain combines TRBV28 with TRBJ2-7; no firm D call. Trimming stripped 5 bases from V and 3 bases from J, with 11 bases between. Looked up from germline, CDR1 is MDHEN and CDR2 is SYDVKM. The CDR3 extends over 13 amino acids. In nucleotides, the CDR3 is TGTGCCAGCAGTCTCAAAACGGGCTACGAGCAGTACGTC. Translation: CASSLKTGYEQYV.

This chain uses TRBV5-1 with TRBJ2-2, with 9 bases identical to TRBD1. J gave up 3 bases and V 2 bases, and 2 bases lay outside the gene matches. Germline values: CDR1 SGHRS, CDR2 YFSETQ. CDR3 length equals 15 residues. The CDR3 sequence: CASSLTGGDTGELFF. The CDR3 bases are TGCGCCAGCAGCTTAACAGGGGGCGACACCGGGGAGCTGTTTTTT.